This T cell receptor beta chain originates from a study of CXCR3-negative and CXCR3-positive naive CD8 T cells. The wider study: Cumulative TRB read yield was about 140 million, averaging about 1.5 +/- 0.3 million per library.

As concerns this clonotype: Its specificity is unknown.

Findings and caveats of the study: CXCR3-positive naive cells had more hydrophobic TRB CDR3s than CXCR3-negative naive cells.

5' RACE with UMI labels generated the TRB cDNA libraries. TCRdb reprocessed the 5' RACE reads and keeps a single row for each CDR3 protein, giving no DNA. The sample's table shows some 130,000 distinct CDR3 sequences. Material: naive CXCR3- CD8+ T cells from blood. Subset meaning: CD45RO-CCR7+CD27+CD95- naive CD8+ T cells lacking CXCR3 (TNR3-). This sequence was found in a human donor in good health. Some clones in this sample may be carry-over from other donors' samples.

The CDR3: CASSLGRGRNYGYTF. The V and J genes are TRBV5-4 and TRBJ1-2. Germline-derived CDR1 and CDR2 are SGHNT and YYREEE (reference sequence). The CDR3 covers 15 residues.